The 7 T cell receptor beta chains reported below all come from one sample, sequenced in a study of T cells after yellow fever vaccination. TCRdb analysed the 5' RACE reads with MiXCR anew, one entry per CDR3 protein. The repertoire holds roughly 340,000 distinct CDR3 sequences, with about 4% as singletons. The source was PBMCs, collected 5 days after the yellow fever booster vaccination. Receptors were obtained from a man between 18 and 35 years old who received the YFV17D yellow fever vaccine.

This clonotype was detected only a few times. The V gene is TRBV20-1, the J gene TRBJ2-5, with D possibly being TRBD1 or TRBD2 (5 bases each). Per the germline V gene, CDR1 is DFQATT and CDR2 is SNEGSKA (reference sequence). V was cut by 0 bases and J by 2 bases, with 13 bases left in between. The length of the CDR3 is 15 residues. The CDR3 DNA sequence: TGCAGTGCTAGAGATCTGGGGCGCGGGCAAGAGACCCAGTACTTC. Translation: CSARDLGRGQETQYF.

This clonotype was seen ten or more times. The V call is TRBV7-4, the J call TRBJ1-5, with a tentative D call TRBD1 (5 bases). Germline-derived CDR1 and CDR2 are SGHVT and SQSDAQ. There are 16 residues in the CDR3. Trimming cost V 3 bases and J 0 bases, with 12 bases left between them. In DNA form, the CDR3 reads TGTGCCAGCAGCTTTCGCGGGGGGGATAGCAATCAGCCCCAGCATTTT. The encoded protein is CASSFRGGDSNQPQHF.

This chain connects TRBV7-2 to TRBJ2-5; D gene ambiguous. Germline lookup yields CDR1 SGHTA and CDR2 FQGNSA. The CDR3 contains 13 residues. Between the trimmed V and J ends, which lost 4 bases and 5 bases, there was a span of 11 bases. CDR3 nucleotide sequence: TGTGCCAGCAGCTCCGGATTATCCGAGACCCAGTACTTC. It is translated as CASSSGLSETQYF.

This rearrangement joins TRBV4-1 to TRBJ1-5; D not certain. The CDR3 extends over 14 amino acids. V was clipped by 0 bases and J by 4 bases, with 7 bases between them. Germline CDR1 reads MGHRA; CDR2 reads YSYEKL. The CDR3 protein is CASSQESGNQPQHF. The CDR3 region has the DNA TGCGCCAGCAGCCAAGAGTCGGGAAATCAGCCCCAGCATTTT.

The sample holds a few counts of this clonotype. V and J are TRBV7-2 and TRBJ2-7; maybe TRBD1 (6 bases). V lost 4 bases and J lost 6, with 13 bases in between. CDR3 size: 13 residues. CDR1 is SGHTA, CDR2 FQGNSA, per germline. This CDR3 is CASSSTGSREQYF. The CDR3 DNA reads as TGTGCCAGCAGCTCAACAGGGTCCCGCGAGCAGTACTTC.

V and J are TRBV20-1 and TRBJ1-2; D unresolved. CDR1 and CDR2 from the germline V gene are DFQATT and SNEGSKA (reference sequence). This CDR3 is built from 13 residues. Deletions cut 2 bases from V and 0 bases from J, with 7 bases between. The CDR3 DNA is TGCAGTGCTAGAAAGGGAACTAACTATGGCTACACCTTC. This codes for CSARKGTNYGYTF.

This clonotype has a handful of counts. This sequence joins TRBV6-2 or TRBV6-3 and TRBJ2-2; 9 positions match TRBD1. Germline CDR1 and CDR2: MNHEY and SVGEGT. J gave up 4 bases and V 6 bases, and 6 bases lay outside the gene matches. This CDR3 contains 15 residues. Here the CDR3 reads CASSRRGQGTGELFF. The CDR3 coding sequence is TGTGCCAGCAGCCGCCGGGGACAGGGCACCGGGGAGCTGTTTTTT.